Each of the 18 T cell receptor beta chains below was sequenced from the same sample in a study of blood T cell repertoires in COVID-19. The assay was immunoSEQ multiplex PCR, and TCRdb's table has in-frame clones only and misses some. Among 200,000 to 250,000 clones listed, about 90% were seen once. What was sequenced was PBMCs or T cells enriched from blood (not recorded which). All receptors derive from a man aged 30-40 years who had recovered from COVID-19.

The V call is TRBV4-3, the J call TRBJ2-3; 13 bases agree with TRBD2. Germline V gene sequence: CDR1 LGHNA, CDR2 YSLEER. The CDR3 has 16 residues. V lost 1 base, J lost 5 bases, and 3 bases stayed unmatched. CDR3 sequence (DNA): TGCGCCAGCAGCCAAGTTACTAGCGGGAGGGTAGATACGCAGTATTTT. This translates into CASSQVTSGRVDTQYF.

V gene TRBV6-5 combines with J gene TRBJ2-2, with D perhaps TRBD1 (5 bases). Trimming removed 5 bases at V and 7 bases at J, with 8 bases between. The V gene's germline CDR1 is MNHEY and CDR2 SVGAGI. The CDR3 length is 12 residues. CDR3 region: CASSQGLGELFF. The CDR3 DNA reads as TGTGCCAGCAGTCAGGGCCTCGGGGAGCTGTTTTTT.

The gene calls are TRBV6-5 and TRBJ1-1, with D maybe TRBD1 (5 bases). With 2 bases removed from V and 3 bases from J, the gap between germline ends came to 13 bases. CDR1 MNHEY and CDR2 SVGAGI come from the germline V gene. The CDR3 runs to 15 residues. The DNA of the CDR3 is TGTGCCAGCAGTTACGGCAGGGTGGCGCACACTGAAGCTTTCTTT. This sequence encodes CASSYGRVAHTEAFF.

The rearrangement joins TRBV11-2 to TRBJ1-2; D gene unclear. Trimming cost V 6 bases and J 5 bases, with 13 bases left between them. The germline V gene has CDR1 SGHAT and CDR2 FQNNGV. The CDR3 spans 13 residues. CDR3 bases: TGTGCCAGCAGAAGCTTAGCTGAGTATGGCTACACCTTC. Amino acids: CASRSLAEYGYTF. Variable domain in full (rest from reference TRBV11-2 and TRBJ1-2): EAGVAQSPRYKIIEKRQSVAFWCNPISGHATLYWYQQILGQGPKLLIQFQNNGVVDDSQLPKDRFSAERLKGVDSTLKIQPAKLEDSAVYLCASRSLAEYGYTFGSGTRLTVV.

This clone showed up just once. This chain uses TRBV19 with TRBJ1-5; the D is unclear. The CDR3 has 14 residues. Germline V gives CDR1 LNHDA, CDR2 SQIVND (reference sequence). V lost 5 bases, J lost 0 bases, and 8 bases lay in between. The CDR3: CASSSQNSNQPQHF. CDR3 DNA: TGTGCCAGTAGTTCTCAGAATAGCAATCAGCCCCAGCATTTT.

The chain links TRBV6-1 to TRBJ2-7, with D perhaps matching TRBD1 (6 bases). The CDR3 has 16 amino acids. V was shortened by 1 base and J by 0 bases, with 13 bases between the two germline ends. CDR1 and CDR2 (germline): MNHNS, SASEGT. The CDR3, as DNA: TGTGCCAGCAGTGAAGTTTTGACAGGTCCCTCCTACGAGCAGTACTTC. Translation: CASSEVLTGPSYEQYF.

The rearrangement joins TRBV13 to TRBJ2-7; D possibly corresponds to TRBD1 (6 bases). The CDR3 is 13 residues long. The ends were cut back, 5 bases at V and 3 bases at J, with 11 bases in the middle. Germline values: CDR1 PRHDT, CDR2 FYEKMQ (reference sequence). The CDR3 region is CASSLGTNYEQYF. The CDR3 region has the DNA TGTGCCAGCAGCCTCGGGACAAACTACGAGCAGTACTTC.

CDR3 sequence (DNA): TGTGCCAGCAGGGCCGGGACTAGCGGCACCTACGAGCAGTACTTC. Translated: CASRAGTSGTYEQYF. The chain links TRBV5-4 to TRBJ2-7, with 11 bases aligning to TRBD2. This CDR3 comprises 15 residues. V dropped 5 bases and J dropped 2; count of bases not matched to a gene: 6. Germline CDR1 and CDR2: SGHNT and YYREEE (reference sequence). The entire variable domain, with the rest obtained from reference TRBV5-4 and TRBJ2-7, is as follows: ETGVTQSPTHLIKTRGQQVTLRCSSQSGHNTVSWYQQALGQGPQFIFQYYREEENGRGNFPPRFSGLQFPNYSSELNVNALELDDSALYLCASRAGTSGTYEQYFGPGTRLTVT.

The chain recombines TRBV11-2 with TRBJ2-3; 9 positions agree with TRBD2. Germline V gives CDR1 SGHAT, CDR2 FQNNGV. J was trimmed by 4 bases and V by 1 base; bases with no gene match: 9. The CDR3 covers 17 residues. CDR3 in amino acids: CASSLVSQREVADTQYF. The CDR3 nucleotides read TGTGCCAGCAGCTTAGTCTCCCAGCGGGAGGTGGCAGATACGCAGTATTTT.

The chain uses TRBV5-1 and TRBJ1-3; D not resolved. The CDR3 sequence is 15 residues long. V gave up 2 bases and J gave up 2 bases, with 11 bases separating them. Germline V lookup: CDR1 SGHRS, CDR2 YFSETQ. Written as DNA, the CDR3 is TGCGCCAGCAGCTTCGCACAGTCTGCTGGAAACACCATATATTTT. This encodes CASSFAQSAGNTIYF. The variable domain in full, with the rest retrieved from reference TRBV5-1 and TRBJ1-3, is KAGVTQTPRYLIKTRGQQVTLSCSPISGHRSVSWYQQTPGQGLQFLFEYFSETQRNKGNFPGRFSGRQFSNSRSEMNVSTLELGDSALYLCASSFAQSAGNTIYFGEGSWLTVV.

This chain connects TRBV19 to TRBJ2-2; maybe TRBD1 (5 bases). Germline V gene sequence: CDR1 LNHDA, CDR2 SQIVND (reference sequence). This CDR3 is built from 14 residues. V shed 10 bases and J shed 4 bases, with 16 bases lying between them. CDR3 DNA sequence: TGTGCCACCCCAGGGTCATTGGGCACCGGGGAGCTGTTTTTT. This gives the protein CATPGSLGTGELFF.

The chain carries TRBV5-1 and TRBJ2-7; a possible D gene is TRBD2 (5 bases). The CDR3 totals 15 residues. The V gene lost 3 bases and the J gene lost 3 bases, with 16 bases spanning the gap. Germline loops: CDR1 SGHRS, CDR2 YFSETQ. CDR3 in amino acids: CASSYGAGEGYEQYF. The CDR3 DNA reads as TGCGCCAGCAGCTATGGTGCGGGTGAGGGCTACGAGCAGTACTTC. The full variable domain, its missing parts supplied by reference TRBV5-1 and TRBJ2-7, is KAGVTQTPRYLIKTRGQQVTLSCSPISGHRSVSWYQQTPGQGLQFLFEYFSETQRNKGNFPGRFSGRQFSNSRSEMNVSTLELGDSALYLCASSYGAGEGYEQYFGPGTRLTVT.

The V gene is TRBV4-3, the J gene TRBJ1-5; D is ambiguous. Germline assignment: CDR1 LGHNA and CDR2 YSLEER. Trimming took off 0 bases at V and 3 bases at J, with 15 bases between the two ends. This CDR3 is 17 amino acids long. CDR3 amino acids: CASSQEGVRRNNQPQHF. CDR3 nucleotides: TGCGCCAGCAGCCAAGAGGGTGTCAGGCGAAACAATCAGCCCCAGCATTTT.

The J gene is TRBJ2-2, the V gene TRBV6-5; maybe TRBD1 (5 bases). Deletions cut 8 bases from V and 2 bases from J, with 12 bases between. The CDR3 is made up of 14 amino acids. Germline CDR1 MNHEY, CDR2 SVGAGI. The DNA for the CDR3 is TGTGCCAGCTCGAGACAGTTTAACACCGGGGAGCTGTTTTTT. Protein: CASSRQFNTGELFF.

Here the CDR3 reads CASSSYPGLAEYNEQFF. CDR3 bases: TGTGCCAGCAGCTCCTACCCGGGACTAGCGGAGTACAATGAGCAGTTCTTC. The chain has TRBV7-9 and TRBJ2-1, with 11 bases fitting TRBD2. CDR3 length: 17 residues. V dropped 4 bases and J dropped 4; count of bases not matched to a gene: 9. Germline V gene lookup returns CDR1 SEHNR and CDR2 FQNEAQ (reference sequence).

This clone was seen only once. The chain links TRBV5-8 to TRBJ2-3; TRBD1 aligns across 7 bases. There are 19 residues in the CDR3. Germline lookup yields CDR1 SGHTS and CDR2 YDEGEE. V was clipped by 4 bases and J by 3 bases; unmatched bases: 20. The CDR3 DNA reads TGTGCCAGCAGCCACCCCAGGGGGAACTACTTTAAACCGACAGATACGCAGTATTTT. This translates into CASSHPRGNYFKPTDTQYF.

The chain is built from TRBV4-1 and TRBJ2-7; D may be TRBD2 (6 bases). The V gene lost 0 bases and the J gene lost 6 bases, with 18 bases spanning the gap. The CDR3 loop spans 16 amino acids. Germline CDR1 MGHRA, CDR2 YSYEKL. The CDR3 DNA reads TGCGCCAGCAGCCAAGATCTCGGGGGAGTCAGAGGCGAGCAGTACTTC. This encodes CASSQDLGGVRGEQYF.

This clone was detected only once. The chain couples TRBV3-1 (or the pseudogene TRBV3-2) to TRBJ1-2; the D is unclear. This CDR3 has 15 amino acids. V was shortened by 0 bases and J by 6 bases, with 14 bases between the two germline ends. The V gene's germline CDR1 is LGHDT and CDR2 YNNKEL (reference sequence). As DNA, the CDR3 is TGTGCCAGCAGCCAAGATCTGGTGATTCGGGATGGCTACACCTTC. This gives the protein CASSQDLVIRDGYTF.